This T cell receptor (beta chain) is from a study of cytomegalovirus exposure and HLA in healthy donors. The PCR had 60 Vbeta and 13 Jbeta primers. Profiled with immunoSEQ multiplex PCR; TCRdb holds only in-frame clones, not every one. The sample carries around 130,000 clones, just over 70% recorded once. This clone was recorded a few times. V was pared by 4 bases and J by 7 bases, with 13 bases between. This CDR3 is built from 13 residues. Germline CDR1 reads SQVTM; CDR2 reads ANQGSEA. The TCR comes from a woman aged 60-70 years in good health and CMV-seropositive. Input material: PBMCs. The V gene is TRBV29-1, the J gene TRBJ1-4, with D unclear. The CDR3 is CSVVYTAGEKLFF. The CDR3 DNA sequence: TGCAGCGTTGTTTATACGGCGGGTGAAAAACTGTTTTTT.